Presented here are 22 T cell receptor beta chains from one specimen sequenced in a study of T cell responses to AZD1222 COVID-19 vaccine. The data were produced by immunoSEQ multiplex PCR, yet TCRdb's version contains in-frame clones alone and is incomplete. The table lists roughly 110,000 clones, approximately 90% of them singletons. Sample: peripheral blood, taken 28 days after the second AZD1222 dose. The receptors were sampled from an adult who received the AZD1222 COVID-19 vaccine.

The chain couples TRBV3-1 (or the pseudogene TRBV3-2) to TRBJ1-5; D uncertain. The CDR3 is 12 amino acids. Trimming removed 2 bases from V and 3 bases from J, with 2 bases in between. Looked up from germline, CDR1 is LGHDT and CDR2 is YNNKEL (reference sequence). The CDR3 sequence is CASSQNNQPQHF. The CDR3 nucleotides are TGTGCCAGCAGCCAAAACAATCAGCCCCAGCATTTT.

CDR3 residues: CASSQDWKSDRAYTEAFF. CDR3 bases: TGTGCCAGCAGCCAAGATTGGAAGTCGGACAGGGCCTACACTGAAGCTTTCTTT. V usage is TRBV4-2 and J usage is TRBJ1-1, with 8 positions matching TRBD1. CDR3 length equals 18 residues. Per germline, CDR1 LGHNA and CDR2 YNFKEQ. The trim removed 0 bases at V and 3 bases at J, leaving 12 bases unmatched.

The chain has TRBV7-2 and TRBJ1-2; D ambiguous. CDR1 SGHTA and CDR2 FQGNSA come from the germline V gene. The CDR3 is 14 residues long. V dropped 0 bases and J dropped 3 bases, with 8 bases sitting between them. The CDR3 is CASSLAAGDYGYTF. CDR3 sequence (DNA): TGTGCCAGCAGCTTAGCCGCGGGTGACTATGGCTACACCTTC.

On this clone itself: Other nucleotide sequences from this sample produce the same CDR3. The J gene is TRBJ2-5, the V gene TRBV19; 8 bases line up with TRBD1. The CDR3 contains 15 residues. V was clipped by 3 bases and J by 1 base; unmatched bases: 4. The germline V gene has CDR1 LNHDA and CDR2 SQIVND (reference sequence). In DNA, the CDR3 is TGTGCCAGTAGTATTCCAGGACAGGGCCAAGAGACCCAGTACTTC. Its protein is CASSIPGQGQETQYF.

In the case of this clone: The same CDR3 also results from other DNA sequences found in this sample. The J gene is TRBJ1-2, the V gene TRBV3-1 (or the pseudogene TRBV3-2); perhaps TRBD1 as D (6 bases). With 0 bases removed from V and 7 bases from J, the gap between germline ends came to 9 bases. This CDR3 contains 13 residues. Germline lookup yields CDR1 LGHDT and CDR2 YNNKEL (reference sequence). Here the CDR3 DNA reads TGTGCCAGCAGCCAAGACAGGGGATCTGGCTACACCTTC. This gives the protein CASSQDRGSGYTF.

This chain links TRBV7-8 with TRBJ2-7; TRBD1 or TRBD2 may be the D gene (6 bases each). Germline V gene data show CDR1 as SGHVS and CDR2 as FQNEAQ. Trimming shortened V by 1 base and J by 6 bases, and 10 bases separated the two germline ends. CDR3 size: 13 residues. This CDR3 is CASSLVGGGEQYF. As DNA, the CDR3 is TGTGCCAGCAGCTTAGTCGGGGGCGGCGAGCAGTACTTC. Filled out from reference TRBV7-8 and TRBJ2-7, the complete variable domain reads GAGVSQSPRYKVAKRGQDVALRCDPISGHVSLFWYQQALGQGPEFLTYFQNEAQLDKSGLPSDRFFAERPEGSVSTLKIQRTQQEDSAVYLCASSLVGGGEQYFGPGTRLTVT.

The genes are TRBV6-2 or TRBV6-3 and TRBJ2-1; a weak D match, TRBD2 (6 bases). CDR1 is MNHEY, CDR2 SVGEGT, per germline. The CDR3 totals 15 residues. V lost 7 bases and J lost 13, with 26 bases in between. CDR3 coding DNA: TGTGCCAGCACCCCAGGGCTAGCGAGCAATGAGCAACAGTTCTTC. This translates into CASTPGLASNEQQFF.

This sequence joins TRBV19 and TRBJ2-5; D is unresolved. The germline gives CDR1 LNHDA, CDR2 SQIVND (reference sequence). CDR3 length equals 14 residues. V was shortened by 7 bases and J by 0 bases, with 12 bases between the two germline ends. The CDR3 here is CASKENGYQETQYF. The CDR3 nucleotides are TGTGCCAGTAAGGAGAATGGGTACCAAGAGACCCAGTACTTC.

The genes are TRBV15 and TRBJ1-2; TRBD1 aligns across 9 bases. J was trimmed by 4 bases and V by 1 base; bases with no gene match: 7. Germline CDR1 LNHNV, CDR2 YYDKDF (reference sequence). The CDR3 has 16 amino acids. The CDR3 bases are TGTGCCACCAGCAGAGCCCCCTTGGGACAGGGCTATGGCTACACCTTC. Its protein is CATSRAPLGQGYGYTF.

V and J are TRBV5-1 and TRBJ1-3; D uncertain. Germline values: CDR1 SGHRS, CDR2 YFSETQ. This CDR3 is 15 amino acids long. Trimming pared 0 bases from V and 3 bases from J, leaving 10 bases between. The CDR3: CASSLATTRGNTIYF. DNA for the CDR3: TGCGCCAGCAGCTTGGCCACCACGCGTGGAAACACCATATATTTT.

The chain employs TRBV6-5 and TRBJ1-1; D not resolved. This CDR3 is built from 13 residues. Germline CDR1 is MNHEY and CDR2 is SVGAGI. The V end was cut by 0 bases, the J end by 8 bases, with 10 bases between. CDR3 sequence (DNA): TGTGCCAGCAGTTACTCAAATAGGGTAGAAGCTTTCTTT. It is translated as CASSYSNRVEAFF.

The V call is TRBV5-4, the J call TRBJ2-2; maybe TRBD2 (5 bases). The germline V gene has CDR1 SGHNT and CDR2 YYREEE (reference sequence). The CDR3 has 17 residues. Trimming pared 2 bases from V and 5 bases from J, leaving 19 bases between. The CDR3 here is CASSFAGSPVGTGELFF. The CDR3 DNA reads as TGTGCCAGCAGCTTCGCGGGCAGCCCGGTGGGGACCGGGGAGCTGTTTTTT.

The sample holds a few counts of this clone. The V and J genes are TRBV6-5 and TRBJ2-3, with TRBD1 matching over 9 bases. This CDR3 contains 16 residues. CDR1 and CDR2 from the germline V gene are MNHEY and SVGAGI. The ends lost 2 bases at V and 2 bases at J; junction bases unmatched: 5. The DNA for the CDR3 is TGTGCCAGCAGTTACGGACAGGGGAGGTACACAGATACGCAGTATTTT. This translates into CASSYGQGRYTDTQYF.

Written as DNA, the CDR3 is TGTGCCAGCAGCTTAGGGACCTACAATGAGCAGTTCTTC. This sequence encodes CASSLGTYNEQFF. This chain connects TRBV7-2 to TRBJ2-1, with D unclear. The CDR3 contains 13 residues. Between the trimmed V and J ends, which lost 1 base and 2 bases, there was a span of 3 bases. The germline V gene has CDR1 SGHTA and CDR2 FQGNSA. Complete variable domain (other parts from reference TRBV7-2 and TRBJ2-1): GAGVSQSPSNKVTEKGKDVELRCDPISGHTALYWYRQSLGQGLEFLIYFQGNSAPDKSGLPSDRFSAERTGGSVSTLTIQRTQQEDSAVYLCASSLGTYNEQFFGPGTRLTVL.

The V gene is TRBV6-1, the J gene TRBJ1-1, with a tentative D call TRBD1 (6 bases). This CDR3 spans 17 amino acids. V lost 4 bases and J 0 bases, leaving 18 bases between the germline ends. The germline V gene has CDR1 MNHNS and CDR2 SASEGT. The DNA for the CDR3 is TGTGCCAGCAGTGTTACAGGGATGGTGGTATTGAACACTGAAGCTTTCTTT. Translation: CASSVTGMVVLNTEAFF.

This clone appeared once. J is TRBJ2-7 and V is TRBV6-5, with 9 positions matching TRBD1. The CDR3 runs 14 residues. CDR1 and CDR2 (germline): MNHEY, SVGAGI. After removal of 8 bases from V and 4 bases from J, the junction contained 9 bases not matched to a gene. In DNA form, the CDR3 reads TGTGCCAGCGTCCCAGGACAGGGGAAGTACGAGCAGTACTTC. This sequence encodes CASVPGQGKYEQYF.

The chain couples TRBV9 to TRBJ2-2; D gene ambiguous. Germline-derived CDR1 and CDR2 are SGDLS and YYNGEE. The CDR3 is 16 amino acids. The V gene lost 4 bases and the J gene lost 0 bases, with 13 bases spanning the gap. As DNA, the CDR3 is TGTGCCAGCAGCAGGACGGATACTTCGAACACCGGGGAGCTGTTTTTT. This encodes CASSRTDTSNTGELFF.

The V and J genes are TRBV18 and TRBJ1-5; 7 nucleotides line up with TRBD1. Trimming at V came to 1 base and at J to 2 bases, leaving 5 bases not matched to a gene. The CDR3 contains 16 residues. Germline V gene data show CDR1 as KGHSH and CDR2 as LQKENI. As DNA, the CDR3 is TGTGCCAGCTCACCACAGGGGGCCAGGGGCAATCAGCCCCAGCATTTT. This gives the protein CASSPQGARGNQPQHF. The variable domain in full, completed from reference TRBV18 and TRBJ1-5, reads NAGVMQNPRHLVRRRGQEARLRCSPMKGHSHVYWYRQLPEEGLKFMVYLQKENIIDESGMPKERFSAEFPKEGPSILRIQQVVRGDSAAYFCASSPQGARGNQPQHFGDGTRLSIL.

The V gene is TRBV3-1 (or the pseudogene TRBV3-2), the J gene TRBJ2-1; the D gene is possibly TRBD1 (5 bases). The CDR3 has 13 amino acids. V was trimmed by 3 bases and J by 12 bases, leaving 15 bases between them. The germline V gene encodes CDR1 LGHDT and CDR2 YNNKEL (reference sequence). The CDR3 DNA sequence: TGTGCCAGCAGCCATACGTCAGGGATTGGGCAGTTCTTC. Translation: CASSHTSGIGQFF.

CDR3 sequence: CASSRRVTTEAFF. In nucleotides, the CDR3 is TGTGCCAGCAGCCGGAGGGTAACCACTGAAGCTTTCTTT. The chain links TRBV13 to TRBJ1-1; no clear D gene. Germline CDR1 is PRHDT and CDR2 is FYEKMQ (reference sequence). The CDR3 runs to 13 residues. Trimming removed 5 bases at V and 4 bases at J, with 11 bases between.

The DNA for the CDR3 is TGTGCCAGCAGCCAGGGACAGGAGGGCTACGAGCAGTACTTC. Protein: CASSQGQEGYEQYF. This chain joins TRBV3-1 (or the pseudogene TRBV3-2) and TRBJ2-7, with 8 bases identical to TRBD1. Germline CDR1 LGHDT, CDR2 YNNKEL (reference sequence). After removal of 3 bases from V and 3 bases from J, the junction contained 4 bases not matched to a gene. The CDR3 spans 14 residues.

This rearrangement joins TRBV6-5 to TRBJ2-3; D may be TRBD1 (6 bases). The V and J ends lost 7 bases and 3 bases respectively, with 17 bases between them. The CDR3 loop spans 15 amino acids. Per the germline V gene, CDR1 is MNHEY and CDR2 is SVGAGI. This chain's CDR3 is CASKKGGVRTDTQYF. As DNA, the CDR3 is TGTGCCAGCAAAAAAGGGGGTGTGAGGACAGATACGCAGTATTTT.